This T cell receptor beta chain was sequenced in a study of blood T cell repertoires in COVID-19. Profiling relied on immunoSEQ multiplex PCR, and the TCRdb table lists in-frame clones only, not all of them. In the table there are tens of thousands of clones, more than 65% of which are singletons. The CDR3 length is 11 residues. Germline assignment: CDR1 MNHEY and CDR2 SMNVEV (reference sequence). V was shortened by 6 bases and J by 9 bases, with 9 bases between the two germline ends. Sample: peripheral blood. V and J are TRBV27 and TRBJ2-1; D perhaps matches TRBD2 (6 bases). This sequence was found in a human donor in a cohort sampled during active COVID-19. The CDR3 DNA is TGTGCCAGCAGAGGGCGGGGTGAGCAGTTCTTC. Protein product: CASRGRGEQFF.